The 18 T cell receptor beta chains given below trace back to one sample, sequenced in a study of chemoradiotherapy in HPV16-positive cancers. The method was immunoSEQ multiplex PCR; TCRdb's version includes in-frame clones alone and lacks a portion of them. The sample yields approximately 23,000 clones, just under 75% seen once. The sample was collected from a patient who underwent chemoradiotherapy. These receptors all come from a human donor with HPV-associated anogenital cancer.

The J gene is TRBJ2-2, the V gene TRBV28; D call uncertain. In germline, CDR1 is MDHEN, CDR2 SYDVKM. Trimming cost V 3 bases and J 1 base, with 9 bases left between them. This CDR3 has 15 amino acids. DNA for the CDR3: TGTGCCAGCAGTTTGGGCAGTTTGAACACCGGGGAGCTGTTTTTT. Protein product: CASSLGSLNTGELFF.

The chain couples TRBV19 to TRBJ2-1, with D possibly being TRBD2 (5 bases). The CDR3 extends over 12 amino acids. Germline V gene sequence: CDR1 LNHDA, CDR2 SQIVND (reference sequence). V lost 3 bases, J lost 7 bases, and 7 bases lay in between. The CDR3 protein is CASSITGNEQFF. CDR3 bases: TGTGCCAGTAGTATCACGGGGAATGAGCAGTTCTTC.

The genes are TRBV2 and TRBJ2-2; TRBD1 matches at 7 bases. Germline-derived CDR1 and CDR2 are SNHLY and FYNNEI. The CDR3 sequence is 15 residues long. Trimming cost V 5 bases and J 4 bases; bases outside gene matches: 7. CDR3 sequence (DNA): TGTGCCAGCAGTACTACAGGGGCTGGCACCGGGGAGCTGTTTTTT. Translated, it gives CASSTTGAGTGELFF.

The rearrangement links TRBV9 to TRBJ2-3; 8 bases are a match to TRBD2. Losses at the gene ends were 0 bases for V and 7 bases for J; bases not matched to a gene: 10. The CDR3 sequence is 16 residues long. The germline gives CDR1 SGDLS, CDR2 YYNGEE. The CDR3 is CASSVADGGARYTQYF. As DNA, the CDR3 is TGTGCCAGCAGCGTAGCTGACGGGGGGGCAAGGTATACGCAGTATTTT. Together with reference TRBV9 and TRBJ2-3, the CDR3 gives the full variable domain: DSGVTQTPKHLITATGQRVTLRCSPRSGDLSVYWYQQSLDQGLQFLIQYYNGEERAKGNILERFSAQQFPDLHSELNLSSLELGDSALYFCASSVADGGARYTQYFGPGTRLTVL.

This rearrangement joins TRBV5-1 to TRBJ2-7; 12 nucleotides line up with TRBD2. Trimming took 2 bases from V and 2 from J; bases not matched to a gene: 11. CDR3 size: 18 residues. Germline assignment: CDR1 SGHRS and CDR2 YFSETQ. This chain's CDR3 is CASSFGLAGLRETYEQYF. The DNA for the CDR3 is TGCGCCAGCAGCTTCGGACTAGCGGGACTGAGAGAAACCTACGAGCAGTACTTC.

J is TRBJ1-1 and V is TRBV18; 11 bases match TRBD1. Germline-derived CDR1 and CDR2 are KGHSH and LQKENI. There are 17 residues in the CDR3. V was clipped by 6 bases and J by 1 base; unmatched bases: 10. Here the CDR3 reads CASSSGQGAVRNTEAFF. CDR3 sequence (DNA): TGTGCCAGCTCTTCCGGACAGGGGGCGGTTCGGAACACTGAAGCTTTCTTT. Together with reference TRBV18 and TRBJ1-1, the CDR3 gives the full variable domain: NAGVMQNPRHLVRRRGQEARLRCSPMKGHSHVYWYRQLPEEGLKFMVYLQKENIIDESGMPKERFSAEFPKEGPSILRIQQVVRGDSAAYFCASSSGQGAVRNTEAFFGQGTRLTVV.

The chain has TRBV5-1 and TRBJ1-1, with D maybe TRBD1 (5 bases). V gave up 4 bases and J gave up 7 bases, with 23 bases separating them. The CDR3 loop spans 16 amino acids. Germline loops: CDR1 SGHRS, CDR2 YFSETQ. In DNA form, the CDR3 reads TGCGCCAGCAGCCCCCGGGGCCTAGGGTATGGCGGTGAAGCTTTCTTT. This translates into CASSPRGLGYGGEAFF. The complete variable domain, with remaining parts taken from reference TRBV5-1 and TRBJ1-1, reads KAGVTQTPRYLIKTRGQQVTLSCSPISGHRSVSWYQQTPGQGLQFLFEYFSETQRNKGNFPGRFSGRQFSNSRSEMNVSTLELGDSALYLCASSPRGLGYGGEAFFGQGTRLTVV.

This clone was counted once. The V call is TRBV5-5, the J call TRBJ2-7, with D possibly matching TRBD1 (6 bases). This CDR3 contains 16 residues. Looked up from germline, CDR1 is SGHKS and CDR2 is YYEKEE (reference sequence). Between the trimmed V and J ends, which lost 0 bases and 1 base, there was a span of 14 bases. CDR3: CASSLAGPGVSYEQYF. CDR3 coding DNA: TGTGCCAGCAGCTTGGCGGGGCCAGGGGTTTCCTACGAGCAGTACTTC. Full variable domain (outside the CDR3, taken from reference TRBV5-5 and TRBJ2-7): DAGVTQSPTHLIKTRGQQVTLRCSPISGHKSVSWYQQVLGQGPQFIFQYYEKEERGRGNFPDRFSARQFPNYSSELNVNALLLGDSALYLCASSLAGPGVSYEQYFGPGTRLTVT.

In DNA form, the CDR3 reads TGTGCCAGCAGAGGGGACAGGGGGTTTAATACAGATACGCAGTATTTT. Translating gives CASRGDRGFNTDTQYF. The V call is TRBV25-1, the J call TRBJ2-3, with 11 bases identical to TRBD1. The CDR3 is made up of 16 amino acids. The germline gives CDR1 MGHDK, CDR2 SYGVNS. V lost 6 bases, J lost 3 bases, and 8 bases stayed unmatched. Complete variable domain (other parts from reference TRBV25-1 and TRBJ2-3): EADIYQTPRYLVIGTGKKITLECSQTMGHDKMYWYQQDPGMELHLIHYSYGVNSTEKGDLSSESTVSRIRTEHFPLTLESARPSHTSQYLCASRGDRGFNTDTQYFGPGTRLTVL.

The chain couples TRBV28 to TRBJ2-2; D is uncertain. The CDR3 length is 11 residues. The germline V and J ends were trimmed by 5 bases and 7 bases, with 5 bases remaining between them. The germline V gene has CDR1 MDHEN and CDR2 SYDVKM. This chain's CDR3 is CASSEGGELFF. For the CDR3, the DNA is TGTGCCAGCAGTGAAGGCGGGGAGCTGTTTTTT.

CDR3 in DNA: TGTGCCAGCAGCCCCGGGACAGGGGGCTTGCCGGGGGGGTTCTTC. Encoded protein: CASSPGTGGLPGGFF. V gene TRBV7-9 combines with J gene TRBJ2-1; 12 bases are shared with TRBD1. Germline V CDR1 and CDR2: SEHNR, FQNEAQ (reference sequence). After removal of 5 bases from V and 15 bases from J, the junction contained 14 bases not matched to a gene. The CDR3 loop spans 15 amino acids.

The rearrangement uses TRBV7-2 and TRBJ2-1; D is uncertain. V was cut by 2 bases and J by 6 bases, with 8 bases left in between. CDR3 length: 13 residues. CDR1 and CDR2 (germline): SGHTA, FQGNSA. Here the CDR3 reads CASSLWGSNEQFF. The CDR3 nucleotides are TGTGCCAGCAGCTTATGGGGATCCAATGAGCAGTTCTTC.

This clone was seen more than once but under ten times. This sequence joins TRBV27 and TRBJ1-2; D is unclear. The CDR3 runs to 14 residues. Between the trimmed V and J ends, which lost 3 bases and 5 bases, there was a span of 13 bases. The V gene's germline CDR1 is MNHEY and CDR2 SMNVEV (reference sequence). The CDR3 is CASSLMPFEYGYTF. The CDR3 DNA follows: TGTGCCAGCAGTTTGATGCCATTCGAATATGGCTACACCTTC.

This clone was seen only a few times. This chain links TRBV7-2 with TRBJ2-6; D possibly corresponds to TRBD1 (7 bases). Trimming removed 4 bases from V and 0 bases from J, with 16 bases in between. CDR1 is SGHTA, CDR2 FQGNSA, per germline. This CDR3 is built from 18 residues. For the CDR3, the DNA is TGTGCCAGCAGCTCATTGGGGGGACAGATCTCTGGGGCCAACGTCCTGACTTTC. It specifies CASSSLGGQISGANVLTF. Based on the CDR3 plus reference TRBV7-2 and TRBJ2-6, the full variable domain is GAGVSQSPSNKVTEKGKDVELRCDPISGHTALYWYRQSLGQGLEFLIYFQGNSAPDKSGLPSDRFSAERTGGSVSTLTIQRTQQEDSAVYLCASSSLGGQISGANVLTFGAGSRLTVL.

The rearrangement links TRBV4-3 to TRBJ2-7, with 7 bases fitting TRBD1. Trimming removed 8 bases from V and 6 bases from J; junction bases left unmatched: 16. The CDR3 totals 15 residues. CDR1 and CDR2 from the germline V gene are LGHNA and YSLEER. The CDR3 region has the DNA TGCGCCAGCTGCCCTCCGAGACAGGGAAGGGGCGAGCAGTACTTC. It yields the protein CASCPPRQGRGEQYF.

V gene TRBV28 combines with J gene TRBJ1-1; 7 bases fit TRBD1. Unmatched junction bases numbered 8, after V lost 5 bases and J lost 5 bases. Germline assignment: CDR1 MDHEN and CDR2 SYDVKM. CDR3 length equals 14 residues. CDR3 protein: CASSADRDSTEAFF. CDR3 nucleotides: TGTGCCAGCAGTGCTGACAGGGACTCAACTGAAGCTTTCTTT.

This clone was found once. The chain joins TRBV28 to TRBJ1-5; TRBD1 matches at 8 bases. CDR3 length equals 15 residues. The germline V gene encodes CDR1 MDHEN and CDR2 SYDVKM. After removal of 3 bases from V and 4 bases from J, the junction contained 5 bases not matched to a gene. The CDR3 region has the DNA TGTGCCAGCAGTTTTCACAGGGGGTCAAATCAGCCCCAGCATTTT. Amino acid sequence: CASSFHRGSNQPQHF.

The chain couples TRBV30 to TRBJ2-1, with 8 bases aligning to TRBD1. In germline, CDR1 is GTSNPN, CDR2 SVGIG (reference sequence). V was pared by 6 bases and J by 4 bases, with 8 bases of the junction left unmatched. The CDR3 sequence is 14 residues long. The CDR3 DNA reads TGTGCCTGTCACCGACAGGGGTCGTACAATGAGCAGTTCTTC. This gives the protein CACHRQGSYNEQFF.